These 26 T cell receptor beta chains were all obtained from the same sample, sequenced in a study of blood T cell repertoires in COVID-19. Sequencing was performed with immunoSEQ multiplex PCR; in TCRdb, only in-frame clones are kept and a portion is missing. The sample yields a few hundred thousand clones, 80% to 90% seen once. Input material: peripheral blood. These receptors originate from a woman between 50 and 59 years old with acute or convalescent COVID-19.

This rearrangement joins TRBV3-1 (or the pseudogene TRBV3-2) to TRBJ1-2, with 9 bases matching TRBD1. Germline values: CDR1 LGHDT, CDR2 YNNKEL (reference sequence). After removal of 4 bases from V and 8 bases from J, the junction contained 11 bases not matched to a gene. The CDR3 extends over 15 amino acids. The CDR3 loop is CASSPNKQGAWGYTF. CDR3 sequence (DNA): TGTGCCAGCAGCCCGAATAAACAGGGGGCGTGGGGCTACACCTTC.

The chain links TRBV12-5 to TRBJ1-2, with 10 positions matching TRBD1. Per the germline V gene, CDR1 is LGHNT and CDR2 is FRNRAP. CDR3 size: 15 residues. V lost 2 bases to trimming and J lost 8 bases; unmatched junction nucleotides: 8. The CDR3 coding sequence is TGTGCTAGTGGTTTGCCTCATGGGACAGGGGTGGGCTACACCTTC. This encodes CASGLPHGTGVGYTF.

The chain is built from TRBV5-6 and TRBJ2-3; 9 nucleotides agree with TRBD1. The germline gives CDR1 SGHDT, CDR2 YYEEEE. The CDR3 runs 15 residues. V shed 0 bases, J shed 5 bases, and the junction held 4 bases outside the gene matches. CDR3 sequence (DNA): TGTGCCAGCAGCTTGGACAGGGGGCTGAGAGATACGCAGTATTTT. This sequence encodes CASSLDRGLRDTQYF.

The rearrangement links TRBV3-1 (or the pseudogene TRBV3-2) to TRBJ2-2; D possibly corresponds to TRBD2 (6 bases). This CDR3 comprises 13 residues. Trimming pared 6 bases from V and 6 bases from J, leaving 11 bases between. Germline values: CDR1 LGHDT, CDR2 YNNKEL (reference sequence). CDR3 sequence: CASSSTSPGELFF. The CDR3 nucleotides read TGTGCCAGCAGTTCGACTAGTCCCGGGGAGCTGTTTTTT.

This chain uses TRBV11-2 with TRBJ2-2, with 7 bases fitting TRBD2. V lost 5 bases to trimming and J lost 1 base; unmatched junction nucleotides: 10. Looked up from germline, CDR1 is SGHAT and CDR2 is FQNNGV. The CDR3 is 17 residues long. CDR3 in amino acids: CASSLSSGGWNTGELFF. The CDR3 DNA follows: TGTGCCAGCAGCCTGAGTTCCGGGGGGTGGAACACCGGGGAGCTGTTTTTT.

The chain combines TRBV6-4 with TRBJ2-1; possibly TRBD1 for D (6 bases). Deletions cut 4 bases from V and 9 bases from J, with 16 bases between. Germline-derived CDR1 and CDR2 are MRHNA and SNTAGT. This CDR3 has 14 residues. The CDR3 protein is CASSVYREYGEQFF. Here the CDR3 DNA reads TGTGCCAGCAGTGTATACAGGGAGTACGGTGAGCAGTTCTTC.

The chain is built from TRBV7-3 and TRBJ2-3; 8 nucleotides match TRBD1. CDR1 and CDR2 from the germline V gene are SGHTA and FQGTGA. V dropped 4 bases and J dropped 8; count of bases not matched to a gene: 14. CDR3 length: 16 amino acids. The CDR3 sequence is CASSSSSGQGFSTQYF. CDR3 DNA sequence: TGTGCCAGCAGCTCTTCTTCCGGACAGGGTTTCTCTACGCAGTATTTT. The full variable domain, with the rest looked up from reference TRBV7-3 and TRBJ2-3, is GAGVSQTPSNKVTEKGKYVELRCDPISGHTALYWYRQSLGQGPEFLIYFQGTGAADDSGLPNDRFFAVRPEGSVSTLKIQRTERGDSAVYLCASSSSSGQGFSTQYFGPGTRLTVL.

The V and J genes are TRBV5-4 and TRBJ2-3, with TRBD1 matching 9 bases. Germline V gene lookup returns CDR1 SGHNT and CDR2 YYREEE (reference sequence). The V segment lost 4 bases and the J segment 2 bases; nucleotides outside the gene matches: 8. The CDR3 totals 16 residues. The CDR3 DNA is TGTGCCAGCAGCATGAGCGGGACAGGGTTCACAGATACGCAGTATTTT. It is translated as CASSMSGTGFTDTQYF. The full variable domain, rest sourced from reference TRBV5-4 and TRBJ2-3, is ETGVTQSPTHLIKTRGQQVTLRCSSQSGHNTVSWYQQALGQGPQFIFQYYREEENGRGNFPPRFSGLQFPNYSSELNVNALELDDSALYLCASSMSGTGFTDTQYFGPGTRLTVL.

The chain is built from TRBV4-1 and TRBJ2-5, with D perhaps TRBD2 (6 bases). The CDR3 is 16 residues long. Per the germline V gene, CDR1 is MGHRA and CDR2 is YSYEKL. With 1 base removed from V and 7 bases from J, the gap between germline ends came to 19 bases. The CDR3 here is CASSQVESGLQGTQYF. The CDR3 DNA follows: TGCGCCAGCAGCCAAGTAGAGTCGGGACTCCAGGGGACCCAGTACTTC.

The V gene is TRBV30, the J gene TRBJ2-1; D is possibly TRBD2 (6 bases). V lost 8 bases and J 9 bases, leaving 20 bases between the germline ends. There are 13 residues in the CDR3. Germline V lookup: CDR1 GTSNPN, CDR2 SVGIG (reference sequence). The CDR3 DNA reads as TGTGCCGTCGGGGGTTTCTACCAGGGTGAGCAGTTCTTC. Translating it yields CAVGGFYQGEQFF.

The V and J genes are TRBV3-1 (or the pseudogene TRBV3-2) and TRBJ1-6; 7 nucleotides line up with TRBD1. J gave up 12 bases and V 3 bases, and 8 bases lay outside the gene matches. This CDR3 comprises 14 residues. The germline V gene has CDR1 LGHDT and CDR2 YNNKEL (reference sequence). This CDR3 is CASSQQTGKGPLHF. The CDR3 DNA reads TGTGCCAGCAGCCAGCAGACAGGGAAAGGACCCCTCCACTTT.

The CDR3 sequence is CASSLAGNQPQHF. CDR3 in DNA: TGTGCCAGCAGCTTAGCGGGGAATCAGCCCCAGCATTTT. The gene calls are TRBV11-2 and TRBJ1-5; D not certain. Trimming left V 1 base short and J 4 bases short, with 5 bases between. Germline CDR1 and CDR2: SGHAT and FQNNGV. This CDR3 has 13 residues. The complete variable domain, with remaining parts taken from reference TRBV11-2 and TRBJ1-5, reads EAGVAQSPRYKIIEKRQSVAFWCNPISGHATLYWYQQILGQGPKLLIQFQNNGVVDDSQLPKDRFSAERLKGVDSTLKIQPAKLEDSAVYLCASSLAGNQPQHFGDGTRLSIL.

The J gene is TRBJ1-6, the V gene TRBV6-5; 8 positions agree with TRBD1. The CDR3 consists of 14 residues. Germline V lookup: CDR1 MNHEY, CDR2 SVGAGI. Here the CDR3 DNA reads TGTGGGGTCCGGGACAGGTTCCGGCGCTCACCCCTCCACTTT. Protein product: CGVRDRFRRSPLHF.

The J gene is TRBJ1-3, the V gene TRBV5-4; the match to TRBD1 covers 7 bases. Germline-derived CDR1 and CDR2 are SGHNT and YYREEE (reference sequence). The CDR3 sequence is 16 residues long. V lost 4 bases and J lost 4; bases outside the gene matches: 11. The CDR3 sequence is CASSATGVRSGNTIYF. CDR3 coding DNA: TGTGCCAGCAGCGCCACAGGGGTGAGGAGCGGAAACACCATATATTTT.

The gene calls are TRBV24-1 and TRBJ2-5; maybe TRBD2 (6 bases). Deletions cut 2 bases from V and 4 bases from J, with 7 bases between. Germline loops: CDR1 KGHDR, CDR2 SFDVKD. The length of the CDR3 is 13 residues. CDR3 amino acids: CATSDWDSETQYF. The CDR3 DNA reads TGTGCCACCAGTGATTGGGACTCAGAGACCCAGTACTTC.

This sequence joins TRBV9 and TRBJ2-5, with unresolved D. This CDR3 spans 15 amino acids. Trimming took off 4 bases at V and 1 base at J, with 14 bases between the two ends. Germline loops: CDR1 SGDLS, CDR2 YYNGEE. CDR3 sequence reads: CASSSRRGGQETQYF. The CDR3 nucleotides are TGTGCCAGCAGCTCTCGTCGTGGCGGCCAAGAGACCCAGTACTTC. Combining the CDR3 with reference TRBV9 and TRBJ2-5 gives the whole variable domain DSGVTQTPKHLITATGQRVTLRCSPRSGDLSVYWYQQSLDQGLQFLIQYYNGEERAKGNILERFSAQQFPDLHSELNLSSLELGDSALYFCASSSRRGGQETQYFGPGTRLLVL.

J is TRBJ1-2 and V is TRBV28, with D maybe TRBD1 (5 bases). CDR3 length: 13 amino acids. V was cut by 9 bases and J by 2 bases, with 13 bases left in between. Germline V gene lookup returns CDR1 MDHEN and CDR2 SYDVKM. CDR3 in DNA: TGTGCCAGTTCGACAGATTTCAACTATGGCTACACCTTC. Encoded protein: CASSTDFNYGYTF.

The chain couples TRBV10-1 to TRBJ1-1; 8 nucleotides agree with TRBD1. Germline V gives CDR1 WNHNN, CDR2 SYGVQD (reference sequence). With V trimmed by 0 bases and J by 11 bases, 8 bases remained unmatched. The CDR3 totals 14 residues. The CDR3 coding sequence is TGCGCCAGCAGTGAGTCCCGGACAGGGTATAGCGCTTTCTTT. It specifies CASSESRTGYSAFF.

V is TRBV7-2 and J is TRBJ2-3; TRBD1 matches 8 bases. The trim removed 4 bases at V and 4 bases at J, leaving 4 bases unmatched. The germline CDR1 and CDR2 sequences are SGHTA and FQGNSA. CDR3 length: 14 amino acids. CDR3 protein: CASSSDRVSDTQYF. The DNA for the CDR3 is TGTGCCAGCAGCTCGGACAGGGTTTCAGATACGCAGTATTTT.

CDR3 region: CASSAAPSSTDTQYF. CDR3 coding DNA: TGTGCCAGCAGCGCGGCCCCCAGTAGCACAGATACGCAGTATTTT. The chain combines TRBV5-4 with TRBJ2-3; D is undetermined. CDR3 size: 15 residues. Trimming took 4 bases from V and 0 from J, leaving 12 bases between them. Germline V gene lookup returns CDR1 SGHNT and CDR2 YYREEE (reference sequence).

The rearrangement joins TRBV19 to TRBJ1-6; the D is unclear. V lost 5 bases and J lost 10, with 9 bases in between. The germline V gene encodes CDR1 LNHDA and CDR2 SQIVND (reference sequence). This CDR3 has 12 amino acids. The CDR3 loop is CASSFHSSPLHF. DNA of the CDR3: TGTGCCAGTAGTTTTCACAGCTCACCCCTCCACTTT.

The chain combines TRBV11-2 with TRBJ1-1, with TRBD1 matching over 9 bases. V lost 5 bases, J lost 7 bases, and 11 bases stayed unmatched. This CDR3 spans 15 amino acids. Germline loops: CDR1 SGHAT, CDR2 FQNNGV. The CDR3 here is CASSTLGQGIGEAFF. The CDR3 DNA reads TGTGCCAGCAGCACCCTGGGACAGGGAATCGGTGAAGCTTTCTTT.

The chain couples TRBV30 to TRBJ2-7; no clear D gene. The germline V gene encodes CDR1 GTSNPN and CDR2 SVGIG (reference sequence). With 0 bases removed from V and 2 bases from J, the gap between germline ends came to 8 bases. The CDR3 has 13 residues. CDR3 amino acids: CAWSVSVTYEQYF. The CDR3 coding sequence is TGTGCCTGGAGTGTAAGCGTAACCTACGAGCAGTACTTC.

The V and J genes are TRBV7-9 and TRBJ2-7; perhaps TRBD1 as D (6 bases). Trimming removed 0 bases from V and 4 bases from J, with 7 bases in between. The CDR3 has 13 amino acids. From germline, CDR1 is SEHNR and CDR2 FQNEAQ (reference sequence). The DNA for the CDR3 is TGTGCCAGCAGCTTAGCAGGGGGATACGAGCAGTACGTC. It encodes CASSLAGGYEQYV.

For the CDR3, the DNA is TGTGCCAGCAGTCTAGCGGGAGAAGATGATGAGCAGTTCTTC. Translation: CASSLAGEDDEQFF. The chain has TRBV6-5 and TRBJ2-1; 10 positions agree with TRBD2. The length of the CDR3 is 14 residues. Trimming cost V 5 bases and J 8 bases; bases outside gene matches: 6. Per germline, CDR1 MNHEY and CDR2 SVGAGI.

This clone is a singleton in its sample. The rearrangement joins TRBV7-7 to TRBJ2-5; 12 nucleotides agree with TRBD2. From germline, CDR1 is SSHAT and CDR2 FNYEAQ (reference sequence). The junction had 5 bases not matched to a gene; V was cut back by 4 bases and J by 5 bases. The CDR3 length is 15 residues. The CDR3 nucleotides read TGTGCCAGCAGCTCCGGACTAGCGGGGTTGGAGACCCAGTACTTC. It specifies CASSSGLAGLETQYF.